This T cell receptor (beta chain) derives from a study of CD8 T cells in Susac syndrome. Random hexamers were used to reverse transcribe an amount of about 0.5 to 1 ug RNA. In TCRdb, the immunoSEQ multiplex PCR reads were re-called with MiXCR into one record per CDR3 protein. Of 200,000 to 250,000 distinct CDR3 sequences listed, about 95% are singletons. CD8+ and CD4+ T cells from blood underwent TCR beta sequencing. FACS enriched CD8+ TEMRA cells, while bulk CD8+ and CD4+ were negatively isolated. V lost 10 bases, J lost 3 bases, and 15 bases lay in between. CDR1 and CDR2 from the germline V gene are MNHNY and SVGAGI (reference sequence). The CDR3 extends over 13 amino acids.

Sequencing input: CD4+ T cells from PBMCs. The sequence derives from a human donor with Susac syndrome. The chain has TRBV6-6 and TRBJ1-2; maybe TRBD1 (6 bases). In DNA, the CDR3 is TGTGCCATTGGGGGGCGCCGGTACTATGGCTACACCTTC. This encodes CAIGGRRYYGYTF.